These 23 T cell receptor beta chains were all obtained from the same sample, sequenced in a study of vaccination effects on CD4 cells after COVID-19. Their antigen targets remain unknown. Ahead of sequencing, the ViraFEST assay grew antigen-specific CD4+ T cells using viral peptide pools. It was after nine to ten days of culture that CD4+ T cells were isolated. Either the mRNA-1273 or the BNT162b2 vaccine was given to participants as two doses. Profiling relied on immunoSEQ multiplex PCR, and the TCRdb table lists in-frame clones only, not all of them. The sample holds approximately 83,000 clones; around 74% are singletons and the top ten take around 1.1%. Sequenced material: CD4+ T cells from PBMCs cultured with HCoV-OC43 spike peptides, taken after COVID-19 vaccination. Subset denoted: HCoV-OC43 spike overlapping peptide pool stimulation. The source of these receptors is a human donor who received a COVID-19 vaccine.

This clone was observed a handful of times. The CDR3, as DNA: TGTGCCAGCAGCCTCCTCCAAACAGGGGACCTCCACTTT. Its translation: CASSLLQTGDLHF. The chain couples TRBV9 to TRBJ1-6; 7 bases align to TRBD1. CDR1 is SGDLS, CDR2 YYNGEE, per germline. Germline trimming cut 4 bases from V and 15 bases from J; bases unmatched to any gene: 10. The CDR3 extends over 13 amino acids.

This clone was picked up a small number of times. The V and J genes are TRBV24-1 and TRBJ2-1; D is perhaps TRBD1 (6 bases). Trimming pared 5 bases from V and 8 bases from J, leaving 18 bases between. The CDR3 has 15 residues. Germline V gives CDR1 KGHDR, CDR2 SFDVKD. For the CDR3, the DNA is TGTGCCACCAGTGGTGGGGGCATCCTTGGATATGAGCAGTTCTTC. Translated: CATSGGGILGYEQFF.

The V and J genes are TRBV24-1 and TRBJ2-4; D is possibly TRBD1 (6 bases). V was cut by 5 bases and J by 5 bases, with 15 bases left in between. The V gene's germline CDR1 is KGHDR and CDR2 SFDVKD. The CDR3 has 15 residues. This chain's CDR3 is CATSAPGAEENIQYF. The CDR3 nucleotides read TGTGCCACCAGTGCCCCAGGGGCGGAGGAAAACATTCAGTACTTC.

The CDR3 DNA reads TGTGCCAGCAGCTTAGCGTGGGACAGGCAGGATTCACCCCTCCACTTT. Translating it yields CASSLAWDRQDSPLHF. V is TRBV7-2 and J is TRBJ1-6; 8 bases are a match to TRBD1. CDR1 SGHTA and CDR2 FQGNSA come from the germline V gene. The CDR3 extends over 16 amino acids. Trimming removed 0 bases from V and 8 bases from J; junction bases left unmatched: 6.

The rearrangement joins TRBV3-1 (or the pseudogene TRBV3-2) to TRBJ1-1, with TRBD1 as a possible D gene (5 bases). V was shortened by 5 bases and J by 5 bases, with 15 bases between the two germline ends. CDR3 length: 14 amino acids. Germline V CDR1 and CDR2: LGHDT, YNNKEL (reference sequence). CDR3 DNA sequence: TGTGCCAGCAGCGTCTATGGGGGGAAGACTGAAGCTTTCTTT. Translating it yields CASSVYGGKTEAFF.

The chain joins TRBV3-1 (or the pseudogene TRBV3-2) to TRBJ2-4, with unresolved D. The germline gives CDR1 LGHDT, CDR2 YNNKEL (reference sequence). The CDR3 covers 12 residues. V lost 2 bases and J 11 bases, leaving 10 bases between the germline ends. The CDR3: CASSQMQALQYF. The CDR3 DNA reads TGTGCCAGCAGCCAAATGCAGGCTCTTCAGTACTTC.

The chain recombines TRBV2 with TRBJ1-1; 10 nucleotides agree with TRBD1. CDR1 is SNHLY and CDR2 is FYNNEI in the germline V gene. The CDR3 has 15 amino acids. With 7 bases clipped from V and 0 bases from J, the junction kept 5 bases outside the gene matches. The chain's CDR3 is CASTGTGDMNTEAFF. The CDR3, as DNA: TGTGCCAGCACTGGGACAGGGGACATGAACACTGAAGCTTTCTTT.

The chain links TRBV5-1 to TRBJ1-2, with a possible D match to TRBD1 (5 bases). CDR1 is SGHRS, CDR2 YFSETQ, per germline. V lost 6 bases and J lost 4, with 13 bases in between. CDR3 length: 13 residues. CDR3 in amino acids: CASTLSGSYGYTF. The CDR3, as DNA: TGCGCCAGCACCCTATCAGGGTCCTATGGCTACACCTTC.

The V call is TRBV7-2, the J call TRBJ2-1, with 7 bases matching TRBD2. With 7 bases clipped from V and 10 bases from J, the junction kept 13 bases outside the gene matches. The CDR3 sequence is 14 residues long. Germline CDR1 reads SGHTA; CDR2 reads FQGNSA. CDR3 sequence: CASTGGRSRGEQFF. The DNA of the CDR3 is TGTGCCAGCACCGGTGGCCGGTCGCGGGGGGAGCAGTTCTTC.

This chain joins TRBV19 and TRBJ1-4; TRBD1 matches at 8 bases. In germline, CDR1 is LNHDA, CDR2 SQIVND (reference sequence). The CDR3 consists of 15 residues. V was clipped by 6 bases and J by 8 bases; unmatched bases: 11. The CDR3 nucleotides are TGTGCCAGTAGCGATCGACAGGGGATTTGGGAAAAACTGTTTTTT. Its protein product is CASSDRQGIWEKLFF.

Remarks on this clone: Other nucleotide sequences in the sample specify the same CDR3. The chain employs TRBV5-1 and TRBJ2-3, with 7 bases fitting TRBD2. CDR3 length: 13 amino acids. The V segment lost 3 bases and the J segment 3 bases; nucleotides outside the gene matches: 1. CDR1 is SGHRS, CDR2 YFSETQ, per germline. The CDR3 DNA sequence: TGCGCCAGCAGCTCCGGGGGGACAGATACGCAGTATTTT. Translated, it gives CASSSGGTDTQYF.

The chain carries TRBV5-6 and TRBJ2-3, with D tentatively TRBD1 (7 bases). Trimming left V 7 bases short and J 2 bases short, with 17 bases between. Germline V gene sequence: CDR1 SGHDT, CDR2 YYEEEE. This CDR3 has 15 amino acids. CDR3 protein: CASCSAGGLTDTQYF. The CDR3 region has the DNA TGTGCCAGCTGTTCGGCAGGGGGGCTCACAGATACGCAGTATTTT.

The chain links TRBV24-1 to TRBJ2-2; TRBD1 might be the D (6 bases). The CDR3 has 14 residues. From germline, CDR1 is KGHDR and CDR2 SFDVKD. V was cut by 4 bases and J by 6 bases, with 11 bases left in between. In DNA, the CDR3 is TGTGCCACCAGTGACTCGCGGACAGCCGGGGAGCTGTTTTTT. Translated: CATSDSRTAGELFF.

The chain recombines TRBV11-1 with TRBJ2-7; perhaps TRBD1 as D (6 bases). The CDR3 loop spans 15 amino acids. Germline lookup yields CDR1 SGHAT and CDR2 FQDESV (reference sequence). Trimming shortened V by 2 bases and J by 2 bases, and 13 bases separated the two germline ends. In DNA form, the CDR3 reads TGTGCCAGCAGCTTACGGGACACCGCCCCCTACGAGCAGTACGTC. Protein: CASSLRDTAPYEQYV.

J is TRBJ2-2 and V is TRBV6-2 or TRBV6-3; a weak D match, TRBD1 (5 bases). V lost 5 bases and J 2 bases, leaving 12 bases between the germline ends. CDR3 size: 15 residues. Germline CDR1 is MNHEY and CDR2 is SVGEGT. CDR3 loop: CASSQGFYNTGELFF. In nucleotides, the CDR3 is TGTGCCAGCAGTCAGGGTTTCTATAACACCGGGGAGCTGTTTTTT.

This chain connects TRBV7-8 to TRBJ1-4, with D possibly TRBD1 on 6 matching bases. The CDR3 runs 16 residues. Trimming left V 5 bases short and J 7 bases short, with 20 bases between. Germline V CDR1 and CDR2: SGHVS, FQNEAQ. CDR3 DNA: TGTGCCAGCAGCGGCGACACCGGGGGCAAGGGTGAAAAACTGTTTTTT. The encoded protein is CASSGDTGGKGEKLFF.

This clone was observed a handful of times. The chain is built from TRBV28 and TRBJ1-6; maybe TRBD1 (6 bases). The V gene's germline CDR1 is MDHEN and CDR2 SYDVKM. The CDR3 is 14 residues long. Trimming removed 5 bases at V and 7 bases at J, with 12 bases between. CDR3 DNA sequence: TGTGCCAGCAGTCGACAGGCGAGGAATTCACCCCTCCACTTT. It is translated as CASSRQARNSPLHF.

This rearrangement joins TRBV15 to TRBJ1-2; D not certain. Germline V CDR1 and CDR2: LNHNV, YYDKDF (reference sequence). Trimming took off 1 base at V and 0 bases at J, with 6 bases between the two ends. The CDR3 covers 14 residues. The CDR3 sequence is CATSRGTANYGYTF. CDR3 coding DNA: TGTGCCACCAGCAGAGGAACAGCTAACTATGGCTACACCTTC.

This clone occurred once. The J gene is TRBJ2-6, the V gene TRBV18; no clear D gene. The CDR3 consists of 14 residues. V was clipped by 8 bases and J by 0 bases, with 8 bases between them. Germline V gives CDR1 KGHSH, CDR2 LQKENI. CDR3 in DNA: TGTGCCAGCCGACGGGTCTCTGGGGCCAACGTCCTGACTTTC. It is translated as CASRRVSGANVLTF.

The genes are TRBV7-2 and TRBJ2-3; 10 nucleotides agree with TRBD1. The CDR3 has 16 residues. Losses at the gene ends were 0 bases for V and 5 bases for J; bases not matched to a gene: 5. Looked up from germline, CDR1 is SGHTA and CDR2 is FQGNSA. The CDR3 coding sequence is TGTGCCAGCAGCTTAGCCGGGACAGGGGCTGGAGATACGCAGTATTTT. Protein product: CASSLAGTGAGDTQYF.

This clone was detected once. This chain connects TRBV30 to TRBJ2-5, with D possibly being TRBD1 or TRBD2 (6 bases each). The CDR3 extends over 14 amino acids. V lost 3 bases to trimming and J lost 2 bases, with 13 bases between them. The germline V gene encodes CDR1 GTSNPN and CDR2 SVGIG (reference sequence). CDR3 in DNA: TGTGCCTGGAGAAGCCGGGGGCCACAAGAGACCCAGTACTTC. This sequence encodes CAWRSRGPQETQYF.

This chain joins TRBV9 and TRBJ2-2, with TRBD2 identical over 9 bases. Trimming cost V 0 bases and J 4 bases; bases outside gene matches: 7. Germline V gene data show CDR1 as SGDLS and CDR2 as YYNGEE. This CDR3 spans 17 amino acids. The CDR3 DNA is TGTGCCAGCAGCGTAGGTGGCGGGGGGGCCGCCACCGGGGAGCTGTTTTTT. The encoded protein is CASSVGGGGAATGELFF.

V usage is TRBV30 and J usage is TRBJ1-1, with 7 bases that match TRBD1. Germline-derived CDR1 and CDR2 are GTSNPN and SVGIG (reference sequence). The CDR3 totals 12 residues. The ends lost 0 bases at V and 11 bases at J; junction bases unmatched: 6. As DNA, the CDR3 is TGTGCCTGGAGTGTAACGAGGGGGCGGGCTTTCTTT. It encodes CAWSVTRGRAFF.